This note documents a single TCR beta chain sequence. Its antigen remains unknown. Its ends do not fully match the called genes, so a read error is possible. Germline V lookup: CDR1 SQVTM, CDR2 ANQGSEA. There are 14 residues in the CDR3. Genomic DNA, serving as template, underwent TCR beta VDJ and CDR3 profiling. TCRdb re-called the reads with MiXCR, one entry per CDR3 protein. In the table there are over 200,000 distinct CDR3 sequences, around 63% of which are singletons. This specimen belongs to a study of CD8+CD57+ T cells in acquired aplastic anemia. Study overall: Healthy-donor CD4+ cells averaged roughly 10.8 million reads. Findings and caveats of the study: It was found that more than 25 CD8+ CDR3 sequences were shared between patients and controls.

This TCR derives from a human donor in good health. The source material was sorted CD4+, CD8+, or CD8+CD57+ T cells (not recorded which) from PBMCs. This chain connects TRBV29-1 to TRBJ2-7; 8 bases are a match to TRBD2. The CDR3 here is CSVGGTRAGGERYF. CDR3 nucleotides: TGCAGCGTTGGAGGGACGAGGGCGGGAGGCGAGCGGTACTTC.